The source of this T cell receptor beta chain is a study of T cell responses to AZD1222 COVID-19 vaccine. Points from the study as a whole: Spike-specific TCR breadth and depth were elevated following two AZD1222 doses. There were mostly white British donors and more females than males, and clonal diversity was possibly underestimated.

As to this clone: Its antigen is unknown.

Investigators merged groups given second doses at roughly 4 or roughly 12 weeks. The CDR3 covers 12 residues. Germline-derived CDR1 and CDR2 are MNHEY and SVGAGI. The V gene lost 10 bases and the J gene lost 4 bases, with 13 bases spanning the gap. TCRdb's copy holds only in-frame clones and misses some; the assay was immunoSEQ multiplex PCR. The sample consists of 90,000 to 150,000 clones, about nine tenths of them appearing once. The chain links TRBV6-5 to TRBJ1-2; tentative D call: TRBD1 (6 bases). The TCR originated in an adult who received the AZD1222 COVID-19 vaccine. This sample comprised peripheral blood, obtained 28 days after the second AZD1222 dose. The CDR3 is CATVRQAYGYTF. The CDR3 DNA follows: TGTGCCACCGTAAGACAGGCCTATGGCTACACCTTC.